The clone carrying this T cell receptor beta chain was counted ten times or more. Its antigen is as yet unknown. Via MiXCR, TCRdb re-called the PCR reads, giving one row per CDR3 protein. The data show about 640,000 distinct CDR3 sequences, with 20% seen just once and 0.85% held by the top ten. The data were taken from a study of molecular identifiers for immune sequencing clone quantification. Overall study results and limits: Clones exceeding 20 RNA copies carried over 99% of effector molecules but under 1% of naive-cell molecules.

The CD8+CD4-CCR7+CD45RA+ phenotype defined the sorted naive CD8 T cells. The V segment lost 6 bases and the J segment 11 bases; nucleotides outside the gene matches: 14. The CDR3 runs 16 residues. The clonotype was recovered from a human donor in good health. Some libraries in this study had Jurkat cell RNA spiked in. Sequencing was carried out using naive CD8+ T cells from blood, with Jurkat cell RNA spiked in. Regarding subset: FACS-sorted CD8+CD4-CCR7+CD45RA+ naive T cells. The chain is built from TRBV23-1 and TRBJ2-3; TRBD2 aligns across 13 bases. TRBV23-1 is reported as an ORF; its role is uncertain. The CDR3 protein is CASRKRTSGGHYGQYF. The CDR3 DNA follows: TGCGCCAGCAGAAAAAGGACTAGCGGGGGCCACTATGGGCAGTATTTT.